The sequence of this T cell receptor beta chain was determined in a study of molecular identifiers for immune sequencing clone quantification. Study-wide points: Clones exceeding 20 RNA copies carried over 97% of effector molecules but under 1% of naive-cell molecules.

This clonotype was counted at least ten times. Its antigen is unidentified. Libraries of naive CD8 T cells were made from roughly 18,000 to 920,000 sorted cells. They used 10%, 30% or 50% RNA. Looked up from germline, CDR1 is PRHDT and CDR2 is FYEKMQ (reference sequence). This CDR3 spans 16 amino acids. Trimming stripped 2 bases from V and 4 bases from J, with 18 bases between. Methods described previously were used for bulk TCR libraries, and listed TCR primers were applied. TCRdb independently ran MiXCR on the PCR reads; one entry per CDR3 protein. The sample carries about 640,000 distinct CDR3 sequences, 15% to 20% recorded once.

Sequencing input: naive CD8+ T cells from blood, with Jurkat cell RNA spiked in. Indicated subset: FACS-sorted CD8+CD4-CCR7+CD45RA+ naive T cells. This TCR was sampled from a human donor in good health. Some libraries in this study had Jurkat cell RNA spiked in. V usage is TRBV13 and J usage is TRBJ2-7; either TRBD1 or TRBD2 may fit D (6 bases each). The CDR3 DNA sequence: TGTGCCAGCAGCTTAAGGGGGGCAGGGGTCGAGTACGAGCAGTACTTC. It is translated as CASSLRGAGVEYEQYF.